This T cell receptor (beta chain) was profiled in a study of blood T cells in healthy people across ages. The extraction recovered at least 6 micrograms of total RNA per sample. Of note for this clonotype: Sequence at one end of the junction differs from germline and may be a read error.

Using a J-beta primer mix together with a sample-barcoded 5' primer, a second PCR was run for roughly 7 to 12 cycles. Every molecule of cDNA carried a tag from a template-switch adaptor with 12 random nucleotides. TCRdb re-called the 5' RACE reads through MiXCR, storing one row per CDR3 protein. The sample gives about 1.4 million distinct CDR3 sequences, around 55% of which show up once; 6.5% to 8.5% is in the top ten. Per the germline V gene, CDR1 is LGHNA and CDR2 is YNFKEQ. This CDR3 contains 12 residues. This TCR came from a man aged 18 to 30 in good health. Sequencing input: blood. This chain connects TRBV4-2 to TRBJ2-7; D is unclear. Here the CDR3 reads CASSHKNYEQYF. The CDR3 DNA is TGTGCCAGCAGCCATAAGAACTACGAGCAGTATTTC.